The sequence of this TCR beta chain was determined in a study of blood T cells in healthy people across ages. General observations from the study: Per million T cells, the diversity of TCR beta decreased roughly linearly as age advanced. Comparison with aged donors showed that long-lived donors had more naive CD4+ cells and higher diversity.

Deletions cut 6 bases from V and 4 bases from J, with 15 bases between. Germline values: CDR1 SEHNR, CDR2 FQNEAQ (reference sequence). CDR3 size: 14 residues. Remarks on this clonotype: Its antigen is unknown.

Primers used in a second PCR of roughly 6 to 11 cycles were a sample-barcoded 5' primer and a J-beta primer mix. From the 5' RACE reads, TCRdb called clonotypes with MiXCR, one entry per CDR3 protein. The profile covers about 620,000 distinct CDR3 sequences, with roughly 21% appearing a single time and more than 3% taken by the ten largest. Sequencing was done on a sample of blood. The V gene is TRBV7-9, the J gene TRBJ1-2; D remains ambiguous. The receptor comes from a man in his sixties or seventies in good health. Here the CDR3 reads CASSSSAGSYGYTF. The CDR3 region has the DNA TGTGCCAGCAGTTCTTCCGCCGGGTCCTATGGCTACACCTTC. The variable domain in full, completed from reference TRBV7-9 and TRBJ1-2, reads DTGVSQNPRHKITKRGQNVTFRCDPISEHNRLYWYRQTLGQGPEFLTYFQNEAQLEKSRLLSDRFSAERPKGSFSTLEIQRTEQGDSAMYLCASSSSAGSYGYTFGSGTRLTVV.